These 23 T cell receptor beta chains came from one sample sequenced in a study of blood T cell repertoires in COVID-19 (dated by TCRdb to 2020 to 2022). Library preparation employed the immunoSEQ multiplex PCR assay. TCRdb took over this immuneACCESS table, retaining in-frame rearrangements with V and J assigned. Such tables are incomplete; in checked studies, under half of the missing clones stem from an unresolved V gene, and the remainder is unexplained. For this sample there are 300,000 to 400,000 clones; approximately 81% appear just once. Under 2% of the sample comes from the top ten. What was sequenced was PBMCs or T cells enriched from blood (not recorded which). The receptors here all came from a woman under 40 who had been exposed to COVID-19.

This chain connects TRBV12-3 or TRBV12-4 to TRBJ2-2; D unclear. V was trimmed by 5 bases and J by 6 bases, leaving 7 bases between them. This CDR3 has 12 amino acids. The CDR3 sequence is CASSTLAGELFF. The CDR3 DNA is TGTGCCAGCAGTACTTTGGCCGGGGAGCTGTTTTTT.

This sequence joins TRBV6-2 or TRBV6-3 and TRBJ2-7, with 12 nucleotides matching TRBD1. V shed 4 bases, J shed 4 bases, and the junction held 8 bases outside the gene matches. CDR3 size: 16 residues. Germline loops: CDR1 MNHEY, CDR2 SVGEGT. The CDR3 DNA sequence: TGTGCCAGCAGTTTTGGGACAGGGGGCGCGGTATACGAGCAGTACTTC. It codes for CASSFGTGGAVYEQYF.

The V gene is TRBV2, the J gene TRBJ2-6; D is possibly TRBD1 (6 bases). This CDR3 is 16 amino acids long. Per germline, CDR1 SNHLY and CDR2 FYNNEI. V lost 6 bases and J lost 0, with 12 bases in between. CDR3 sequence (DNA): TGTGCCAGCAGCCGGGACACCGGCTCTGGGGCCAACGTCCTGACTTTC. It encodes CASSRDTGSGANVLTF.

The chain joins TRBV30 to TRBJ1-5; D not certain. This CDR3 spans 14 amino acids. Between the trimmed V and J ends, which lost 1 base and 4 bases, there was a span of 11 bases. From germline, CDR1 is GTSNPN and CDR2 SVGIG (reference sequence). The CDR3 DNA is TGTGCCTGGAGTGCGGGGTTACTTAATCAGCCCCAGCATTTT. As protein: CAWSAGLLNQPQHF.

This chain connects TRBV19 to TRBJ2-1, with 9 bases lining up with TRBD1. CDR1 and CDR2 from the germline V gene are LNHDA and SQIVND (reference sequence). The CDR3 is made up of 19 amino acids. V lost 3 bases and J lost 2; bases outside the gene matches: 14. The CDR3 DNA sequence: TGTGCCAGTAGTATTTCCGGGACAGGGTTTTCCCCCACCTACAATGAGCAGTTCTTC. This gives the protein CASSISGTGFSPTYNEQFF.

The rearrangement joins TRBV6-5 to TRBJ2-3; D might be TRBD2 (6 bases). The V gene lost 5 bases and the J gene lost 6 bases, with 9 bases spanning the gap. Germline values: CDR1 MNHEY, CDR2 SVGAGI. This CDR3 is built from 12 residues. This CDR3 reads CASSLGTDTQYF. CDR3 in DNA: TGTGCCAGCAGTCTGGGGACTGATACGCAGTATTTT.

V is TRBV21-1 and J is TRBJ2-2; the table's D call TRBD1 went unverified against the DNA. TRBV21-1 is described as a pseudogene. This CDR3 has 15 residues. In DNA form, the CDR3 reads TGTGCCAGCAGGCTCCAGGGGGCGAGAACCGGGGAGCTGTTTTTT. Amino acids: CASRLQGARTGELFF.

The chain recombines TRBV7-3 with TRBJ1-2, with TRBD1 matching over 8 bases. CDR3 length: 14 residues. Germline V gene sequence: CDR1 SGHTA, CDR2 FQGTGA. Trimming cost V 5 bases and J 4 bases; bases outside gene matches: 6. This chain's CDR3 is CASSPGTGTYGYTF. The CDR3 DNA sequence: TGTGCCAGCAGCCCGGGGACAGGTACCTATGGCTACACCTTC.

V is TRBV28 and J is TRBJ2-7; 12 bases match TRBD1. CDR1 is MDHEN, CDR2 SYDVKM, per germline. The CDR3 spans 15 residues. The trim removed 3 bases at V and 7 bases at J, leaving 7 bases unmatched. The CDR3 loop is CASSFPGQGAGEQYF. The CDR3 region has the DNA TGTGCCAGCAGTTTCCCGGGACAGGGGGCGGGGGAGCAGTACTTC.

V is TRBV27 and J is TRBJ1-6; 7 nucleotides align to TRBD1. J lost 0 bases, V lost 7 bases, and 6 bases had no gene match. The CDR3 is 16 residues long. Germline-derived CDR1 and CDR2 are MNHEY and SMNVEV (reference sequence). CDR3 DNA: TGTGCCAGCACCAAAACAGGGGACTCCTATAATTCACCCCTCCACTTT. It is translated as CASTKTGDSYNSPLHF.

The chain couples TRBV5-1 to TRBJ2-1, with 11 bases lining up with TRBD2. Germline V gene data show CDR1 as SGHRS and CDR2 as YFSETQ. CDR3 size: 15 residues. The J segment lost 8 bases and the V segment lost 4 bases, leaving 8 bases of the junction unmatched. CDR3 protein: CASSHGLAGSDEQFF. The CDR3 DNA is TGCGCCAGCAGCCATGGACTAGCGGGTTCCGATGAGCAGTTCTTC.

The V gene is TRBV15, the J gene TRBJ1-5, with D unresolved. Germline CDR1 is LNHNV and CDR2 is YYDKDF (reference sequence). The V end was cut by 3 bases, the J end by 2 bases, with 11 bases between. The CDR3 extends over 15 amino acids. CDR3 coding DNA: TGTGCCACCAGCAGTGAAGGAGTGGGCAATCAGCCCCAGCATTTT. Translated: CATSSEGVGNQPQHF.

This chain connects TRBV18 to TRBJ1-5, with D unresolved. The CDR3 runs 14 residues. Germline CDR1 and CDR2: KGHSH and LQKENI. Trimming left V 6 bases short and J 0 bases short, with 9 bases between. CDR3: CASSPRSSNQPQHF. CDR3 DNA: TGTGCCAGCTCCCCGAGGAGTAGCAATCAGCCCCAGCATTTT.

The V gene is TRBV6-5, the J gene TRBJ1-2, with D uncertain. The germline CDR1 and CDR2 sequences are MNHEY and SVGAGI. The V end lost 1 base, the J end lost 2 bases, and 5 bases lay between the germline ends. This CDR3 is built from 13 residues. The CDR3 nucleotides read TGTGCCAGCAGTTACTTGAGAAACTATGGCTACACCTTC. Translation: CASSYLRNYGYTF.

The V call is TRBV18, the J call TRBJ1-3; 8 nucleotides align to TRBD1. V was pared by 5 bases and J by 2 bases, with 5 bases of the junction left unmatched. The CDR3 spans 15 residues. CDR1 and CDR2 from the germline V gene are KGHSH and LQKENI. The DNA of the CDR3 is TGTGCCAGCTCATCCTCACAGGGGGCTGGAAACACCATATATTTT. This codes for CASSSSQGAGNTIYF.

The gene calls are TRBV7-8 and TRBJ1-1, with D maybe TRBD1 (6 bases). V lost 8 bases and J 8 bases, leaving 18 bases between the germline ends. This CDR3 region has 13 residues. The V gene's germline CDR1 is SGHVS and CDR2 FQNEAQ. CDR3 region: CASSPGRTVEAFF. The CDR3 region has the DNA TGTGCCAGCTCACCAGGAAGGACAGTAGAAGCTTTCTTT. Using reference TRBV7-8 and TRBJ1-1 for the parts outside the CDR3, the full variable domain is GAGVSQSPRYKVAKRGQDVALRCDPISGHVSLFWYQQALGQGPEFLTYFQNEAQLDKSGLPSDRFFAERPEGSVSTLKIQRTQQEDSAVYLCASSPGRTVEAFFGQGTRLTVV.

The genes are TRBV2 and TRBJ2-1; a possible D gene is TRBD1 (6 bases). Deletions cut 6 bases from V and 3 bases from J, with 15 bases between. The germline V gene has CDR1 SNHLY and CDR2 FYNNEI. The CDR3 is 15 amino acids. CDR3 in DNA: TGTGCCAGCAGCCGACAGGAGCAGCTCTACAATGAGCAGTTCTTC. Protein sequence: CASSRQEQLYNEQFF. The entire variable domain, with the rest obtained from reference TRBV2 and TRBJ2-1, is as follows: EPEVTQTPSHQVTQMGQEVILRCVPISNHLYFYWYRQILGQKVEFLVSFYNNEISEKSEIFDDQFSVERPDGSNFTLKIRSTKLEDSAMYFCASSRQEQLYNEQFFGPGTRLTVL.

This clone has a handful of counts. The CDR3 is CASSPVTGSNEKLFF. Here the CDR3 DNA reads TGTGCCAGCTCACCGGTGACAGGGAGTAATGAAAAACTGTTTTTT. The J gene is TRBJ1-4, the V gene TRBV18; 7 bases are a match to TRBD1. The CDR3 covers 15 residues. CDR1 is KGHSH and CDR2 is LQKENI in the germline V gene. V was clipped by 3 bases and J by 4 bases; unmatched bases: 5.

The chain carries TRBV5-1 and TRBJ2-7; D remains ambiguous. Germline CDR1 reads SGHRS; CDR2 reads YFSETQ. The CDR3 is 12 residues long. V lost 4 bases to trimming and J lost 4 bases, with 9 bases between them. The CDR3, as DNA: TGCGCCAGCAGCCCCGATACTTACGAGCAGTACTTC. This encodes CASSPDTYEQYF.

The gene calls are TRBV5-4 and TRBJ2-5; 10 bases fit TRBD1. With V trimmed by 4 bases and J by 5 bases, 2 bases remained unmatched. The CDR3 consists of 13 residues. Looked up from germline, CDR1 is SGHNT and CDR2 is YYREEE (reference sequence). CDR3 nucleotides: TGTGCCAGCAGCGGACAGGGGGGGGAGACCCAGTACTTC. This codes for CASSGQGGETQYF.

This rearrangement joins TRBV7-2 to TRBJ1-1; 7 bases agree with TRBD1. The CDR3 loop spans 14 amino acids. V was pared by 5 bases and J by 5 bases, with 8 bases of the junction left unmatched. Germline V gives CDR1 SGHTA, CDR2 FQGNSA. The CDR3 coding sequence is TGTGCCAGCAGCCCCCGGACAGGTGGGACTGAAGCTTTCTTT. It codes for CASSPRTGGTEAFF.

The chain uses TRBV19 and TRBJ2-2; 12 bases map to TRBD1. The junction had 13 bases not matched to a gene; V was cut back by 4 bases and J by 4 bases. Germline assignment: CDR1 LNHDA and CDR2 SQIVND (reference sequence). CDR3 size: 19 residues. The chain's CDR3 is CASSREAGTGGVGTGELFF. In DNA, the CDR3 is TGTGCCAGTAGTAGAGAAGCCGGGACAGGGGGCGTCGGCACCGGGGAGCTGTTTTTT.

This clone has only one observation. This sequence joins TRBV19 and TRBJ1-1, with D unresolved. Germline values: CDR1 LNHDA, CDR2 SQIVND (reference sequence). V lost 8 bases to trimming and J lost 0 bases, with 4 bases between them. The CDR3 has 11 residues. The CDR3 here is CASQMNTEAFF. The CDR3 DNA reads TGTGCCAGTCAAATGAACACTGAAGCTTTCTTT.